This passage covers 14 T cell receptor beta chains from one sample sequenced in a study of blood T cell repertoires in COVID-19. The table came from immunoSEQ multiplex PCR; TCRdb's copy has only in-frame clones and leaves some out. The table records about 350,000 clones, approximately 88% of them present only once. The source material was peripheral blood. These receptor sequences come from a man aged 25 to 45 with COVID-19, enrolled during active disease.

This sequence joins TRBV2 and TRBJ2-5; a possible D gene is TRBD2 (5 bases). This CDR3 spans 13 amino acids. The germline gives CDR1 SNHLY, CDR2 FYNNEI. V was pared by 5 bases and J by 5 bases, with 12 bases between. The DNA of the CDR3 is TGTGCCAGCAGTAGTAGCGTCGGGGAGACCCAGTACTTC. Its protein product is CASSSSVGETQYF.

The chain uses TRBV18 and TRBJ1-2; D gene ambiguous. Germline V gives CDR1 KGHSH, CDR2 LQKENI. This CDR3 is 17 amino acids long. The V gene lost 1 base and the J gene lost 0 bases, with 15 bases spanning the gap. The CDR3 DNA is TGTGCCAGCTCACCACTCTTAGGTACAGCATCTAACTATGGCTACACCTTC. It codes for CASSPLLGTASNYGYTF.

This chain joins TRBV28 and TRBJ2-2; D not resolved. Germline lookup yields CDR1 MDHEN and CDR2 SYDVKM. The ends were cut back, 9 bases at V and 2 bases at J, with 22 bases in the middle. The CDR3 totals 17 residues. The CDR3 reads CASRLTGLFYNTGELFF. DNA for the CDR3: TGTGCCAGTAGACTGACCGGATTATTCTATAACACCGGGGAGCTGTTTTTT.

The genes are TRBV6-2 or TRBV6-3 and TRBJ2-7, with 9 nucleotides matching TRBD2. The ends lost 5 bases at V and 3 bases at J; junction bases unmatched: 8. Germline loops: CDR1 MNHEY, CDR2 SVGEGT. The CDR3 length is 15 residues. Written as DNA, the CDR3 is TGTGCCAGCAGTCGCCCTAGCGGGACCAGCTACGAGCAGTACTTC. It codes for CASSRPSGTSYEQYF.

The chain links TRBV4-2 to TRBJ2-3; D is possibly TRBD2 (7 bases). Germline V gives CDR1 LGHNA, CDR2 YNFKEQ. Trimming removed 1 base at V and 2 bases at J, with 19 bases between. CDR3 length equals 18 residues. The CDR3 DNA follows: TGTGCCAGCAGCCAAGCCAGCCCGGGGGGCCGGACCACAGATACGCAGTATTTT. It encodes CASSQASPGGRTTDTQYF.

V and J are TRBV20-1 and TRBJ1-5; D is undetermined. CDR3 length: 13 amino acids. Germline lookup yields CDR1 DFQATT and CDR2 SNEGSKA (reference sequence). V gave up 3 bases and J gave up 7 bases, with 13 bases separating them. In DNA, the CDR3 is TGCAGTGCTAGTGTAGGGCGAGGGCAGCCCCAGCATTTT. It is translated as CSASVGRGQPQHF.

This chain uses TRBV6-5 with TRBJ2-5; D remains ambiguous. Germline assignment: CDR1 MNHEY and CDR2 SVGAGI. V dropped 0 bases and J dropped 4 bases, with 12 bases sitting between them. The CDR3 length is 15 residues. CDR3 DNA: TGTGCCAGCAGTTACTCCAACAGCCCCAGAGAGACCCAGTACTTC. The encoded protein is CASSYSNSPRETQYF.

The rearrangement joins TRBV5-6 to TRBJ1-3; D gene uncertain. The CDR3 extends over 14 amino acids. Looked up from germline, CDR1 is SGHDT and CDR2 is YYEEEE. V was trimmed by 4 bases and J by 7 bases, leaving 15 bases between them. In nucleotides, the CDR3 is TGTGCCAGCAGCCACCCCGCCGGGGTGAACACCATATATTTT. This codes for CASSHPAGVNTIYF.

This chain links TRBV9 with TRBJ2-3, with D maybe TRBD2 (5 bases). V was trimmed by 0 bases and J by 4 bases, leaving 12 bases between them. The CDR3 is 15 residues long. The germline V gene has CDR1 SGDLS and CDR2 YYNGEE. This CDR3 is CASSVGEGRADTQYF. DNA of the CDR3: TGTGCCAGCAGCGTAGGAGAGGGCCGAGCAGATACGCAGTATTTT. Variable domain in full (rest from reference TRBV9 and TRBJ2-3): DSGVTQTPKHLITATGQRVTLRCSPRSGDLSVYWYQQSLDQGLQFLIQYYNGEERAKGNILERFSAQQFPDLHSELNLSSLELGDSALYFCASSVGEGRADTQYFGPGTRLTVL.

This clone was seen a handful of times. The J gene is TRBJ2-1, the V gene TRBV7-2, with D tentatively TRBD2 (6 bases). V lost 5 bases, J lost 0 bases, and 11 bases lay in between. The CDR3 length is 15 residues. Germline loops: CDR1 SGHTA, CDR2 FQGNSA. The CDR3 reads CASSRDSSSYNEQFF. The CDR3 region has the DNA TGTGCCAGCAGCCGGGACTCGAGCTCCTACAATGAGCAGTTCTTC.

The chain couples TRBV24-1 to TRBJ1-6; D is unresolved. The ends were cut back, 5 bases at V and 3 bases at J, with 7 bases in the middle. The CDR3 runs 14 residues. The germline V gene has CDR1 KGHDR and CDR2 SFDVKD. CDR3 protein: CATSGPFYNSPLHF. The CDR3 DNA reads TGTGCCACCAGTGGTCCTTTCTATAATTCACCCCTCCACTTT.

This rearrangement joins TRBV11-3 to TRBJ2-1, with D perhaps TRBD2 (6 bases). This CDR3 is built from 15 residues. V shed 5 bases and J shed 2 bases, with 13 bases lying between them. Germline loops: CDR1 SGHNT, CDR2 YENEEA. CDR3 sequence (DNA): TGTGCCAGCAGCCCCCCCGGGACTGCCTACAATGAGCAGTTCTTC. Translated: CASSPPGTAYNEQFF.

DNA of the CDR3: TGCAGCGCTTTGACTTTGGGGGCAATCGGAGCTTTCTTT. Residues: CSALTLGAIGAFF. The V gene is TRBV29-1, the J gene TRBJ1-1; D is possibly TRBD1 (6 bases). CDR3 length: 13 amino acids. The V end lost 7 bases, the J end lost 10 bases, and 22 bases lay between the germline ends. Germline CDR1 reads SQVTM; CDR2 reads ANQGSEA. Filled out from reference TRBV29-1 and TRBJ1-1, the complete variable domain reads SAVISQKPSRDICQRGTSLTIQCQVDSQVTMMFWYRQQPGQSLTLIATANQGSEATYESGFVIDKFPISRPNLTFSTLTVSNMSPEDSSIYLCSALTLGAIGAFFGQGTRLTVV.

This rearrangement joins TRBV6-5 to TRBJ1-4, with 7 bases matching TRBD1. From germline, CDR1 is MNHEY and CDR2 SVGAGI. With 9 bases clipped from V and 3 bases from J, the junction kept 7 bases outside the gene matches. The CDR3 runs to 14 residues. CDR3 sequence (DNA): TGTGCCAGTAGGACCAGGGGGGCTAATGAAAAACTGTTTTTT. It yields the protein CASRTRGANEKLFF.